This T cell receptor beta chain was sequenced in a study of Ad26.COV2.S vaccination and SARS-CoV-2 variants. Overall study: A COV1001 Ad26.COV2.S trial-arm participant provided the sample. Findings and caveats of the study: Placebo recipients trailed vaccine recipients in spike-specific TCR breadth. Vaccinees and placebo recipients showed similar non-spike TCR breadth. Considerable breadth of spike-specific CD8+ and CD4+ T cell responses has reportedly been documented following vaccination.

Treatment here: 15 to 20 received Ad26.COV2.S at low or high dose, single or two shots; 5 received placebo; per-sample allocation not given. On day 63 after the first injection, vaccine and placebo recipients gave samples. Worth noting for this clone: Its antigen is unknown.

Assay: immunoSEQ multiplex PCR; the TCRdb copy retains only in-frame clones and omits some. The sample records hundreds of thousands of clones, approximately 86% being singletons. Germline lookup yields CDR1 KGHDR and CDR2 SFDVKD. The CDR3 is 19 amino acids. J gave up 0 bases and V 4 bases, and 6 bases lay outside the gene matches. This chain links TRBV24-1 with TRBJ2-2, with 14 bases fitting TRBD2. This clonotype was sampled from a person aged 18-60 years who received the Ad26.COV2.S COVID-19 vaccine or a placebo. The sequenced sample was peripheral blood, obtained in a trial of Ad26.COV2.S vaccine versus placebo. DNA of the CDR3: TGTGCCACCAGTGACGTTCCGGGACTAGCGGGGGCGAACACCGGGGAGCTGTTTTTT. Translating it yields CATSDVPGLAGANTGELFF.